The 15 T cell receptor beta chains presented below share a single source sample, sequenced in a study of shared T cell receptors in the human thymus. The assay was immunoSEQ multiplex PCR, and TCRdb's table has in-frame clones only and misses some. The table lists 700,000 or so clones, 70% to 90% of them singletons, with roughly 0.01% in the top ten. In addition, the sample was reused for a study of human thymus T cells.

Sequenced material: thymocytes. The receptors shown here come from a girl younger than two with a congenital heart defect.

The CDR3 DNA follows: TGCGCCAGCAGCCAAGTGCCGGGACAGGGTAGACCGAAAAACATTCAGTACTTC. Translating it yields CASSQVPGQGRPKNIQYF. The rearrangement uses TRBV4-3 and TRBJ2-4; 9 bases align to TRBD1. The J segment lost 4 bases and the V segment lost 1 base, leaving 11 bases of the junction unmatched. The CDR3 is 18 residues long. The germline V gene encodes CDR1 LGHNA and CDR2 YSLEER.

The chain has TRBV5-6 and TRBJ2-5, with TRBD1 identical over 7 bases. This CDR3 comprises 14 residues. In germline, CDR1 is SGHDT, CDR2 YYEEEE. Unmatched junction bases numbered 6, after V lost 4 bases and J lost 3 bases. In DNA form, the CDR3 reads TGTGCCAGCAGCCTAGGGGACAGTGAAGAGACCCAGTACTTC. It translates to CASSLGDSEETQYF.

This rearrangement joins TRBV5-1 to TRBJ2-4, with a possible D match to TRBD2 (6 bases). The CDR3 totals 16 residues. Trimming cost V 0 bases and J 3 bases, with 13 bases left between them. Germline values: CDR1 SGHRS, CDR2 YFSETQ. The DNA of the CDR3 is TGCGCCAGCAGCTTGGAATCGGTTAGCGGCAAAAACATTCAGTACTTC. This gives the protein CASSLESVSGKNIQYF.

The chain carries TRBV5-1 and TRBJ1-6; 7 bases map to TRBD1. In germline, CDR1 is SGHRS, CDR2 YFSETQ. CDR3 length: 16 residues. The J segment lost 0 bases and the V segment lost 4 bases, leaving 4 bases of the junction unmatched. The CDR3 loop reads CASSMDRSSYNSPLHF. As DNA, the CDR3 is TGCGCCAGCAGCATGGACAGGAGCTCCTATAATTCACCCCTCCACTTT.

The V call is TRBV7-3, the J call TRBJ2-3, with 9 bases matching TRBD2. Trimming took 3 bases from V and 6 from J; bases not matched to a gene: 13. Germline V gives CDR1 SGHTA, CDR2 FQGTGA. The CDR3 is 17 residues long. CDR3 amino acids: CASSFYSSGTPGDTQYF. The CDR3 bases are TGTGCCAGCAGCTTTTACTCTAGCGGGACGCCTGGGGATACGCAGTATTTT.

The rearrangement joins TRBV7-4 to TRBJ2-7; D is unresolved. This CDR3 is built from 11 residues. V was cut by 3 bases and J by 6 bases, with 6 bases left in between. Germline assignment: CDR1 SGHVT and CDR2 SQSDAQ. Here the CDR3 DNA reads TGTGCCAGCAGCTTTCTCGGCGAGCAGTACTTC. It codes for CASSFLGEQYF.

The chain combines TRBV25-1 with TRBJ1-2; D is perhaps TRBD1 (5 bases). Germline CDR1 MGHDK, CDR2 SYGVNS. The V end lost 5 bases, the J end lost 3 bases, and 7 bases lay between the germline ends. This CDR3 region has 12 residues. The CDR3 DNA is TGTGCCAGCAGTTCACAGGACTATGGCTACACCTTC. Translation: CASSSQDYGYTF.

CDR3 amino acids: CASSLFRGRGLNQPQHF. CDR3 nucleotides: TGTGCCAGCAGTTTGTTCAGGGGCCGTGGCCTCAATCAGCCCCAGCATTTT. This chain connects TRBV27 to TRBJ1-5, with D possibly being TRBD1 (6 bases). The CDR3 runs 17 residues. Per germline, CDR1 MNHEY and CDR2 SMNVEV (reference sequence). V was cut by 3 bases and J by 3 bases, with 18 bases left in between.

CDR3 amino acids: CASSPQGIWETQYF. DNA for the CDR3: TGTGCCAGCTCACCGCAGGGGATCTGGGAGACCCAGTACTTC. The chain is built from TRBV18 and TRBJ2-5; D perhaps matches TRBD1 (6 bases). V was shortened by 3 bases and J by 5 bases, with 13 bases between the two germline ends. Per germline, CDR1 KGHSH and CDR2 LQKENI. This CDR3 comprises 14 residues.

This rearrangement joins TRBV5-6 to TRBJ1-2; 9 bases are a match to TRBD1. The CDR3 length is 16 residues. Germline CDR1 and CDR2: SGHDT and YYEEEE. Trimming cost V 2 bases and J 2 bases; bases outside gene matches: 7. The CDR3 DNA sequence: TGTGCCAGCAGCTTAGGGGACAGGGTCCCCAACTATGGCTACACCTTC. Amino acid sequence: CASSLGDRVPNYGYTF.

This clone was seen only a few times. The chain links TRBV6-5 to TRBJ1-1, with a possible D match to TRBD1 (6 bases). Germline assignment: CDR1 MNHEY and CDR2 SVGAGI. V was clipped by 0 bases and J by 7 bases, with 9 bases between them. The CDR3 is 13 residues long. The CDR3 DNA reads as TGTGCCAGCAGTTACTCTAGCAGGGGTGAAGCTTTCTTT. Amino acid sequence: CASSYSSRGEAFF.

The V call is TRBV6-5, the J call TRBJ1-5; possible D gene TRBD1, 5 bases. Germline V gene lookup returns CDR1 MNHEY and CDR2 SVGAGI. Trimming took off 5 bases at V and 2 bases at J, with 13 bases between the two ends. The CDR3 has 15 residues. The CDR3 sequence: CASSNLWGGNQPQHF. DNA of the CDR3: TGTGCCAGCAGTAACCTCTGGGGGGGCAATCAGCCCCAGCATTTT.

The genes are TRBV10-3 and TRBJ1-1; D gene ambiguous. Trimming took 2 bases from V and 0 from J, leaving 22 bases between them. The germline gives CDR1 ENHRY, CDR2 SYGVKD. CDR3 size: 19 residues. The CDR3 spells CAISEIAGVPTSMNTEAFF. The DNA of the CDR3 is TGTGCCATCAGTGAGATTGCCGGGGTCCCGACTTCCATGAACACTGAAGCTTTCTTT.

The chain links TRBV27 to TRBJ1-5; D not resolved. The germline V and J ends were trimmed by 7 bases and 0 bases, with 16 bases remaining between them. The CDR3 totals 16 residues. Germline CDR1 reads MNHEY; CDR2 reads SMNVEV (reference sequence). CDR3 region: CASTKGDPYSNQPQHF. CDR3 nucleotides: TGTGCCAGCACTAAGGGAGACCCCTATAGCAATCAGCCCCAGCATTTT.

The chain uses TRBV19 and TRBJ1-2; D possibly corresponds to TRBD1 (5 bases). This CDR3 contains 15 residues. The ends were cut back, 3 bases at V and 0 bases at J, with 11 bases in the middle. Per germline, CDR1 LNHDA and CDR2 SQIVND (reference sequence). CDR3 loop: CASSMGRGTNYGYTF. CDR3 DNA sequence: TGTGCCAGTAGTATGGGGCGAGGTACTAACTATGGCTACACCTTC.